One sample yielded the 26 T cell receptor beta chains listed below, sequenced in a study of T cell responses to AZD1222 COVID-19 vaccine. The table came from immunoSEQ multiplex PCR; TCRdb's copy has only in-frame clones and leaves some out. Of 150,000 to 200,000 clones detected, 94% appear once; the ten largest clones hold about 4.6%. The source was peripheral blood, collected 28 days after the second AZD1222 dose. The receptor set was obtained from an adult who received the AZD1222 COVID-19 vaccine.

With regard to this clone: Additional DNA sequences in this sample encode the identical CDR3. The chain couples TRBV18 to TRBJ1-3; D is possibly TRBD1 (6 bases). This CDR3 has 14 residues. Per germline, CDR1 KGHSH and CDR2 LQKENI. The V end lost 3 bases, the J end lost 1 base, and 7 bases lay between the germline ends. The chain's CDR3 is CASSPQGSGNTIYF. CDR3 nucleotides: TGTGCCAGCTCACCTCAGGGGTCTGGAAACACCATATATTTT.

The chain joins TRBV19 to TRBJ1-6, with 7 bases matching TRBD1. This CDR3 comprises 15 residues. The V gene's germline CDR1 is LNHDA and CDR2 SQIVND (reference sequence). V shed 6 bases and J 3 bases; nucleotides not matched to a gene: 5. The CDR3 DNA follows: TGTGCCAGTAGCGACGGACAGGTCTATAATTCACCCCTCCACTTT. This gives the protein CASSDGQVYNSPLHF. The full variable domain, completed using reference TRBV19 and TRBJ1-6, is DGGITQSPKYLFRKEGQNVTLSCEQNLNHDAMYWYRQDPGQGLRLIYYSQIVNDFQKGDIAEGYSVSREKKESFPLTVTSAQKNPTAFYLCASSDGQVYNSPLHFGNGTRLTVT.

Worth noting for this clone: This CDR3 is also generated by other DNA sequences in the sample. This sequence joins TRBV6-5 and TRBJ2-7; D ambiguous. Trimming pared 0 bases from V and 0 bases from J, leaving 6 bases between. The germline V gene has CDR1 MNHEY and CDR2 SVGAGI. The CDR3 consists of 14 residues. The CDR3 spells CASSYSSASYEQYF. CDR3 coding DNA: TGTGCCAGCAGTTACTCCAGCGCCTCCTACGAGCAGTACTTC.

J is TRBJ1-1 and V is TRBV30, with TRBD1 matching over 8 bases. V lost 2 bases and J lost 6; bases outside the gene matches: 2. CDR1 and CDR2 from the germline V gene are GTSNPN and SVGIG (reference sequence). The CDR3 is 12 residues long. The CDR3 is CAWSQGAAEAFF. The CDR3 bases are TGTGCCTGGAGTCAGGGGGCCGCTGAAGCTTTCTTT.

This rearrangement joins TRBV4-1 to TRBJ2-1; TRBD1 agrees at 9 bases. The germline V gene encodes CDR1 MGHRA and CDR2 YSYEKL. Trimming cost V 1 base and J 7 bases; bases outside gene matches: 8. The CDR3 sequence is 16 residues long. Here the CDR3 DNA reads TGCGCCAGCAGCCAAGGCCCCCTACAGGGGGCAAATGAGCAGTTCTTC. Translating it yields CASSQGPLQGANEQFF.

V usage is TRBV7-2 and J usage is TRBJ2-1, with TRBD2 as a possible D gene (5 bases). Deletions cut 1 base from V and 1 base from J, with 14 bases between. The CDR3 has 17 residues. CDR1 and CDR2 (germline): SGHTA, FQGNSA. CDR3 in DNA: TGTGCCAGCAGCTTAGATCTCGGGCTAGCTTCCTACAATGAGCAGTTCTTC. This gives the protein CASSLDLGLASYNEQFF.

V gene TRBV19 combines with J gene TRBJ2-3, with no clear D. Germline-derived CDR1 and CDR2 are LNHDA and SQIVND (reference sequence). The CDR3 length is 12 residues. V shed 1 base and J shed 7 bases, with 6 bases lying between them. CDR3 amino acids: CASSIGDNTQYF. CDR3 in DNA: TGTGCCAGTAGTATAGGGGATAATACGCAGTATTTT.

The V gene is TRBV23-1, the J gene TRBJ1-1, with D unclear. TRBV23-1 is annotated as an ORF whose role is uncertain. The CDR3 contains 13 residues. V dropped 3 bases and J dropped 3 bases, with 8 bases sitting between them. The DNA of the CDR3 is TGCGCCAGCAGTCAGAACAGACACACTGAAGCTTTCTTT. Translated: CASSQNRHTEAFF.

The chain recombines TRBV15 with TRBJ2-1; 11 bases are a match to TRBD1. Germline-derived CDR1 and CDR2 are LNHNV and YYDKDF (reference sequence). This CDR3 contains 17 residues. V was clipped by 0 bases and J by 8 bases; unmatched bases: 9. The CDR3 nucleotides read TGTGCCACCAGCAGAGATTCTACCGGGACAGGGGGGGATGAGCAGTTCTTC. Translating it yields CATSRDSTGTGGDEQFF.

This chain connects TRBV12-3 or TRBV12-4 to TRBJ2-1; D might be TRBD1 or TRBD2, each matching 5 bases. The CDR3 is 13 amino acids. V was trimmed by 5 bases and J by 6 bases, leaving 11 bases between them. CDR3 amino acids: CASSAPGANEQFF. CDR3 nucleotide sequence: TGTGCCAGCAGTGCCCCCGGGGCCAATGAGCAGTTCTTC.

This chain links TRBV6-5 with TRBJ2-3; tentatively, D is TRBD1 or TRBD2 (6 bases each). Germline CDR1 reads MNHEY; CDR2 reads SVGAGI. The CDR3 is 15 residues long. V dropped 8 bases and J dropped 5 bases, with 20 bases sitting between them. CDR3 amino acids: CASGPGWGAQDTQYF. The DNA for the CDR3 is TGTGCCAGCGGTCCGGGTTGGGGGGCTCAAGATACGCAGTATTTT.

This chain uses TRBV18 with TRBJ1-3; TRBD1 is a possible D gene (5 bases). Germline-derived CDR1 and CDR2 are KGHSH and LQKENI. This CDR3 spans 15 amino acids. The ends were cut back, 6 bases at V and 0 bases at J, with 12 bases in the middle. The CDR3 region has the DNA TGTGCCAGCTCCGACCTCGACAGCTCTGGAAACACCATATATTTT. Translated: CASSDLDSSGNTIYF.

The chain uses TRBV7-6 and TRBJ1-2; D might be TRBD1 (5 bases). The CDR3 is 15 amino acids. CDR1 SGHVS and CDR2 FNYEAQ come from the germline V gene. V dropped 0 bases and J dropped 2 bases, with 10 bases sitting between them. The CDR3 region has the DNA TGTGCCAGCAGCTTAGCCCCACGGGGGAACTATGGCTACACCTTC. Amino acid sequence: CASSLAPRGNYGYTF.

CDR3 DNA sequence: TGTGCCAGCAGCCAATTCGACCGACAGGTGAACACCGGGGAGCTGTTTTTT. Protein sequence: CASSQFDRQVNTGELFF. J is TRBJ2-2 and V is TRBV4-2; D is perhaps TRBD1 (6 bases). CDR1 is LGHNA and CDR2 is YNFKEQ in the germline V gene. V was trimmed by 2 bases and J by 1 base, leaving 14 bases between them. This CDR3 has 17 amino acids.

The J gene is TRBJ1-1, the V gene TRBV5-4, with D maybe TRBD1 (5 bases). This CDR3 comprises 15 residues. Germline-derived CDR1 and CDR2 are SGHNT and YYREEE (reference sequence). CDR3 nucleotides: TGTGCACAAGGACCCAGGGATCGGTGGGACACTGAAGCTTTCTTT. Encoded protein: CAQGPRDRWDTEAFF.

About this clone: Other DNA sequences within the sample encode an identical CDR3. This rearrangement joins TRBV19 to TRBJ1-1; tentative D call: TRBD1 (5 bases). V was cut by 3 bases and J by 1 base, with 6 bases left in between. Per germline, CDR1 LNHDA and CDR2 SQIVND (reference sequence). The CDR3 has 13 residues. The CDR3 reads CASSIGGNTEAFF. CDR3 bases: TGTGCCAGTAGTATTGGGGGGAACACTGAAGCTTTCTTT.

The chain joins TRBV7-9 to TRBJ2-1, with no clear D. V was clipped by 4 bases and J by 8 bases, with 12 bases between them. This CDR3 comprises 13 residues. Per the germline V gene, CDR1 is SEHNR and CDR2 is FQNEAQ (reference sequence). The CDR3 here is CASSSFEWDEQFF. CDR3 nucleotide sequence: TGTGCCAGCAGCTCCTTCGAGTGGGATGAGCAGTTCTTC.

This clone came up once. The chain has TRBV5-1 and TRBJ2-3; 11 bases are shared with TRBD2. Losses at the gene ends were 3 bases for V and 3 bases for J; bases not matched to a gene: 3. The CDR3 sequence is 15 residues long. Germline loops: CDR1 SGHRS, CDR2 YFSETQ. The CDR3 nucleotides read TGCGCCAGCAGCTCAACTAGCGGGAGAACAGATACGCAGTATTTT. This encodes CASSSTSGRTDTQYF.

This chain's CDR3 is CASSQALALYNEQFF. The CDR3 region has the DNA TGCGCCAGCAGCCAAGCACTAGCGTTATACAATGAGCAGTTCTTC. The V and J genes are TRBV4-3 and TRBJ2-1; 7 bases are shared with TRBD2. CDR1 and CDR2 from the germline V gene are LGHNA and YSLEER. The CDR3 length is 15 residues. Trimming removed 1 base from V and 4 bases from J; junction bases left unmatched: 4.

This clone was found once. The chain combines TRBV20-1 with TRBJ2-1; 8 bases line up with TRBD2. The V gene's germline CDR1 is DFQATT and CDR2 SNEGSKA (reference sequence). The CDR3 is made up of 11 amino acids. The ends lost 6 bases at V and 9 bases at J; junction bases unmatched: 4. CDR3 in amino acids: CSARTSFEQFF. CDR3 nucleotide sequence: TGCAGTGCGAGGACTAGCTTTGAGCAGTTCTTC.

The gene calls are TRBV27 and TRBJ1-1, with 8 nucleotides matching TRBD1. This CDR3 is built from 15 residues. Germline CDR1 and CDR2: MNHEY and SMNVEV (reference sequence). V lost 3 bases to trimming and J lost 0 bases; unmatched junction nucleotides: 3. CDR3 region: CASSLQGAMNTEAFF. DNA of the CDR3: TGTGCCAGCAGTTTGCAGGGGGCGATGAACACTGAAGCTTTCTTT.

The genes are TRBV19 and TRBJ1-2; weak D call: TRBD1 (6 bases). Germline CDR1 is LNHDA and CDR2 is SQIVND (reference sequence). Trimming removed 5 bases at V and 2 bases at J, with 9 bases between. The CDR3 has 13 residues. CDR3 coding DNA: TGTGCCAGTAGTGGGGGGCAGAACTATGGCTACACCTTC. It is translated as CASSGGQNYGYTF.

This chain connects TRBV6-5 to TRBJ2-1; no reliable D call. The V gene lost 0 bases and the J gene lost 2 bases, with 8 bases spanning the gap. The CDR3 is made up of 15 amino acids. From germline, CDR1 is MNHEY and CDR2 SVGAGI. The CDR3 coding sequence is TGTGCCAGCAGTTACTCCGGCGGTACCTACAATGAGCAGTTCTTC. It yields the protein CASSYSGGTYNEQFF.

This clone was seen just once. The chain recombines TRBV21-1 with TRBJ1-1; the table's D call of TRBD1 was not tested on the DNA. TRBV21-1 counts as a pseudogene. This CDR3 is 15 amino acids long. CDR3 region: CASSKAGRLDTEAFF. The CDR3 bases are TGTGCCAGCAGCAAAGCGGGCAGGTTGGACACTGAAGCTTTCTTT.

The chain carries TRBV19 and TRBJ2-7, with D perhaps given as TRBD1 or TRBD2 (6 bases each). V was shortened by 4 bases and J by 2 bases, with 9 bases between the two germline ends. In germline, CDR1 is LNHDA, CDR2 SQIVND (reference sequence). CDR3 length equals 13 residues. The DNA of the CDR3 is TGTGCCAGTAGTAGCGGGACAACCTACGAGCAGTACTTC. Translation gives CASSSGTTYEQYF.

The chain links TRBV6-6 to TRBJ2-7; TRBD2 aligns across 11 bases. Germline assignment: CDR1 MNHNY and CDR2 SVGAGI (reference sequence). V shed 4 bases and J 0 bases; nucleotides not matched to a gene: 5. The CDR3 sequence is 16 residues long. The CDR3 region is CASSSGLAGFSYEQYF. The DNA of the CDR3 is TGTGCCAGCAGTTCCGGACTAGCGGGCTTCTCCTACGAGCAGTACTTC.